Following are 8 T cell receptor beta chains from one sample sequenced in a study of shared clonotypes between healthy human individuals. Data came from immunoSEQ multiplex PCR; TCRdb stores just in-frame clones and leaves some out. The profile covers approximately 2.5 million clones, with more than 85% appearing a single time and roughly 0.39% taken by the ten largest. Sequences were obtained from naive CD4+ T cells from PBMCs. Documented subset: CD45RA+ positively selected. These receptors all stem from a man younger than 35 in good health. Some clones in this sample may be carry-over from other donors' samples.

V and J are TRBV6-1 and TRBJ2-7; tentatively, D is TRBD1 (5 bases). The V end lost 2 bases, the J end lost 3 bases, and 14 bases lay between the germline ends. Germline V gene data show CDR1 as MNHNS and CDR2 as SASEGT. This CDR3 is built from 15 residues. The CDR3 is CASSEIFWQGYEQYF. CDR3 coding DNA: TGTGCCAGCAGTGAAATCTTTTGGCAGGGCTACGAGCAGTACTTC.

The chain uses TRBV6-5 and TRBJ2-5; D is undetermined. The V end was cut by 8 bases, the J end by 2 bases, with 12 bases between. The CDR3 is 13 amino acids. Germline-derived CDR1 and CDR2 are MNHEY and SVGAGI. This CDR3 reads CASSTPTQETQYF. Here the CDR3 DNA reads TGTGCCAGCTCGACACCGACTCAAGAGACCCAGTACTTC.

This chain connects TRBV14 to TRBJ1-4, with D uncertain. Germline V gene data show CDR1 as SGHDN and CDR2 as FVKESK. Trimming removed 7 bases at V and 8 bases at J, with 14 bases between. This CDR3 is built from 13 residues. This CDR3 is CASTRGLREKLFF. CDR3 DNA sequence: TGTGCCAGCACTCGAGGGTTGAGGGAAAAACTGTTTTTT.

This chain links TRBV5-8 with TRBJ1-2, with 9 nucleotides matching TRBD1. Losses at the gene ends were 0 bases for V and 13 bases for J; bases not matched to a gene: 10. The CDR3 loop spans 14 amino acids. Germline V gene sequence: CDR1 SGHTS, CDR2 YDEGEE. CDR3: CASSLGDRDGGCTF. CDR3 DNA sequence: TGTGCCAGCAGCTTGGGGGACAGGGACGGTGGGTGCACCTTC.

Comment on this clone: Other DNA sequences from this sample encode an identical CDR3 as well. The gene calls are TRBV5-5 and TRBJ1-1; D not certain. Trimming left V 0 bases short and J 1 base short, with 4 bases between. The CDR3 runs to 13 residues. CDR1 SGHKS and CDR2 YYEKEE come from the germline V gene (reference sequence). CDR3 in amino acids: CASSLGGNTEAFF. DNA for the CDR3: TGTGCCAGCAGCTTGGGAGGGAACACTGAAGCTTTCTTT.

The CDR3 region has the DNA TGTGCCAGCAGCCGACAGGGCCCCACAGATACGCAGTATTTT. Protein sequence: CASSRQGPTDTQYF. This chain joins TRBV7-2 and TRBJ2-3, with 7 bases lining up with TRBD1. Trimming at V came to 5 bases and at J to 2 bases, leaving 4 bases not matched to a gene. The CDR3 has 14 residues. Germline CDR1 SGHTA, CDR2 FQGNSA.

The gene calls are TRBV14 and TRBJ2-7; D could derive from TRBD1 or TRBD2 (6 bases each). This CDR3 contains 15 residues. V dropped 4 bases and J dropped 4 bases, with 17 bases sitting between them. Germline V gene data show CDR1 as SGHDN and CDR2 as FVKESK. The CDR3, as DNA: TGTGCCAGCAGCCCTTCGGGGGCCCGAACATACGAGCAGTACTTC. Protein sequence: CASSPSGARTYEQYF.

The gene calls are TRBV11-2 and TRBJ1-1; TRBD1 matches at 7 bases. CDR3 length: 13 amino acids. Germline CDR1 is SGHAT and CDR2 is FQNNGV. Trimming took 5 bases from V and 9 from J; bases not matched to a gene: 9. CDR3 in DNA: TGTGCCAGCAGCCGACTTGGACAGGATAAAGCTTTCTTT. Its translation: CASSRLGQDKAFF.